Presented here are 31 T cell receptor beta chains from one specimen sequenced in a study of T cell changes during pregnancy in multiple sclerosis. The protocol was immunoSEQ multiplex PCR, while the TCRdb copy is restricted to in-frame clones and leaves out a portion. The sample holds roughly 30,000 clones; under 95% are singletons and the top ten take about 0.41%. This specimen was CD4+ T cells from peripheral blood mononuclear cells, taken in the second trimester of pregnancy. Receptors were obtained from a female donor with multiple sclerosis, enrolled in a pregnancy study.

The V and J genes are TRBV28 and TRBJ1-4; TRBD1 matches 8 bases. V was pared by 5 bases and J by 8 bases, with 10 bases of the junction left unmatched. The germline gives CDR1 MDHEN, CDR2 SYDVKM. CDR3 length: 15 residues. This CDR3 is CASSLSTGVNEKLFF. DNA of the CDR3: TGTGCCAGCAGTCTCTCGACAGGGGTCAACGAAAAACTGTTTTTT.

DNA of the CDR3: TGTGCCAGCAGCGTAGGACTAGCGGGACCCACAGATACGCAGTATTTT. Its protein product is CASSVGLAGPTDTQYF. The V call is TRBV9, the J call TRBJ2-3, with 11 bases identical to TRBD2. V lost 0 bases, J lost 2 bases, and 2 bases stayed unmatched. Germline CDR1 and CDR2: SGDLS and YYNGEE. CDR3 length equals 16 residues.

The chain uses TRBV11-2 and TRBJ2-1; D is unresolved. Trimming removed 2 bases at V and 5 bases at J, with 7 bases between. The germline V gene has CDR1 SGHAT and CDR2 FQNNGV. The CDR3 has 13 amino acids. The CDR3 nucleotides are TGTGCCAGCAGCTTAAACAGAAACAATGAGCAGTTCTTC. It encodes CASSLNRNNEQFF. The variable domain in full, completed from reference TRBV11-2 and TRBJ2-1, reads EAGVAQSPRYKIIEKRQSVAFWCNPISGHATLYWYQQILGQGPKLLIQFQNNGVVDDSQLPKDRFSAERLKGVDSTLKIQPAKLEDSAVYLCASSLNRNNEQFFGPGTRLTVL.

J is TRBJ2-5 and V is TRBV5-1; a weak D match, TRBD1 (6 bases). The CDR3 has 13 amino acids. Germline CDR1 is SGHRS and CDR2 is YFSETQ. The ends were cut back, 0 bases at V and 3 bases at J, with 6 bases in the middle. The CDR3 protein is CASSLGTEETQYF. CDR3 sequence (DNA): TGCGCCAGCAGCTTGGGGACAGAAGAGACCCAGTACTTC.

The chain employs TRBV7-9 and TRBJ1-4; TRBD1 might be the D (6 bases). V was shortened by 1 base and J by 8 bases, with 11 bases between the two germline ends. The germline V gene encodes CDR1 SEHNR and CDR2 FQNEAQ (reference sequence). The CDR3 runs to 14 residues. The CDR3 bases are TGTGCCAGCAGCTTAGTAGGGGGACGAGAAAAACTGTTTTTT. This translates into CASSLVGGREKLFF.

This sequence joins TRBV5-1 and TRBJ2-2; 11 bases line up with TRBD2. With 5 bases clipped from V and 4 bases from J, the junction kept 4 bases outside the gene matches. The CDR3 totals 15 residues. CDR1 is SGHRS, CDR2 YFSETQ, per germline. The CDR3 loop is CASRSGTSGTGELFF. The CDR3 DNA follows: TGCGCCAGCAGATCCGGGACTAGCGGCACCGGGGAGCTGTTTTTT.

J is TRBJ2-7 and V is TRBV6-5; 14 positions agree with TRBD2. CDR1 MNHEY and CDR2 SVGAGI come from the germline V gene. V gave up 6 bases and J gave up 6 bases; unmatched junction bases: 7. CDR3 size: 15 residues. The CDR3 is CASRTGTSGRSEQYF. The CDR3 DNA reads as TGTGCCAGCAGGACCGGGACTAGCGGGAGATCCGAGCAGTACTTC.

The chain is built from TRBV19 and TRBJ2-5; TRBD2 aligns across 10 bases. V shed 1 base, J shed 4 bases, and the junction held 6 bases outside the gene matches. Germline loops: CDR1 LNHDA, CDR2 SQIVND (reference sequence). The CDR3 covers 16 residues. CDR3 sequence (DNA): TGTGCCAGTAGTATAGGTAGCGGGAGGATAAGAGAGACCCAGTACTTC. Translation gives CASSIGSGRIRETQYF.

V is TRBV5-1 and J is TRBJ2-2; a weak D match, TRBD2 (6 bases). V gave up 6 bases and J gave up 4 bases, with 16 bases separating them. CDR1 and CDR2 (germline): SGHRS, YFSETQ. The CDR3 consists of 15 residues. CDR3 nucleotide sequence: TGCGCCAGCACCCGCGGGACGGAGGGCACCGGGGAGCTGTTTTTT. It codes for CASTRGTEGTGELFF.

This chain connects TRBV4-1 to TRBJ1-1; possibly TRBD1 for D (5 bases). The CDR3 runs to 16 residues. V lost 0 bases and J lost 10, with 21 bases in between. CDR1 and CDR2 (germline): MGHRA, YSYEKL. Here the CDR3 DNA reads TGCGCCAGCAGCCAAGATGACCCGGGGGGGTTTTCTGGAGCTTTCTTT. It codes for CASSQDDPGGFSGAFF.

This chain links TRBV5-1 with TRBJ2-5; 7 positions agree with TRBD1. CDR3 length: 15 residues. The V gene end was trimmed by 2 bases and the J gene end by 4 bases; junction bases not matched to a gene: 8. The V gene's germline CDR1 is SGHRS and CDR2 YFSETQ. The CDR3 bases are TGCGCCAGCAGCTTAACAGGGGACAGTAGAGAGACCCAGTACTTC. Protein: CASSLTGDSRETQYF.

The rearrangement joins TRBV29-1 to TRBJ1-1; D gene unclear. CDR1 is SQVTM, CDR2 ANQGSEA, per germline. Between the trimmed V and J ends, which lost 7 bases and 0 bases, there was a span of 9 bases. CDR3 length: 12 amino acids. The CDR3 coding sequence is TGCAGCGGCCTGACACTGAACACTGAAGCTTTCTTT. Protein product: CSGLTLNTEAFF.

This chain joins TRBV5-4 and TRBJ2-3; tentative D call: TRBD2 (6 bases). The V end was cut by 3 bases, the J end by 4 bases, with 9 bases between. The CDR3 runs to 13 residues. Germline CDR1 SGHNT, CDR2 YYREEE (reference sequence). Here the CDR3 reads CASSWASADTQYF. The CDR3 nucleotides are TGTGCCAGCAGCTGGGCTAGCGCAGATACGCAGTATTTT.

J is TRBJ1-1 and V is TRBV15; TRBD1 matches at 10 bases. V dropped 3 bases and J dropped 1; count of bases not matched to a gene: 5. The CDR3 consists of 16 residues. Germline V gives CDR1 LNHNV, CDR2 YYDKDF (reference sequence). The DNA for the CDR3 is TGTGCCACCAGCAGGGGGGACAGGGGCGCGAACACTGAAGCTTTCTTT. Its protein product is CATSRGDRGANTEAFF.

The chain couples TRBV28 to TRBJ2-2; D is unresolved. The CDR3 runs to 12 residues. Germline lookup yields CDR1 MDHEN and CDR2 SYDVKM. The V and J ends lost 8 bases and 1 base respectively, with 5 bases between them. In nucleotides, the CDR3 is TGTGCCAGCCTCAGGAACACCGGGGAGCTGTTTTTT. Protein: CASLRNTGELFF.

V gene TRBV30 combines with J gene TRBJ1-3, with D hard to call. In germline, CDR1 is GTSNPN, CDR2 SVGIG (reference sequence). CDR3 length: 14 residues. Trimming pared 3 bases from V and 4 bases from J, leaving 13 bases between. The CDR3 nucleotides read TGTGCCTGGAGAGTACCGGGATACGGAAACACCATATATTTT. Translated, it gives CAWRVPGYGNTIYF.

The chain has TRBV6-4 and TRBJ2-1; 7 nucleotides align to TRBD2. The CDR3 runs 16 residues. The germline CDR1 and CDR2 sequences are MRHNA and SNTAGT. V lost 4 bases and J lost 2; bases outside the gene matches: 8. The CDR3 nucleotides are TGTGCCAGCAGTGCTCCGCTAGCGGACCCCTACAATGAGCAGTTCTTC. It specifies CASSAPLADPYNEQFF.

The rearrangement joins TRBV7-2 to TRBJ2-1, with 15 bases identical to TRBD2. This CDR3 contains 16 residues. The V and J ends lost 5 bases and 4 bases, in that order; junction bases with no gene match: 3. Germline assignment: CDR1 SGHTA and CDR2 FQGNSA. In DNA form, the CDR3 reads TGTGCCAGCAGCCGGACTAGCGGGGGGGGGTACAATGAGCAGTTCTTC. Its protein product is CASSRTSGGGYNEQFF.

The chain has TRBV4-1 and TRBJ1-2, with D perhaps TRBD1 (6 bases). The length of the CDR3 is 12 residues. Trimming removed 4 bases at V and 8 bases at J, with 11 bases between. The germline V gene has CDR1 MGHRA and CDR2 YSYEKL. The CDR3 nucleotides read TGCGCCAGCAGCCCGATCAGGGGCGGCTACACCTTC. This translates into CASSPIRGGYTF.

The CDR3 DNA reads TGTGCCATCAGTGAATCAGGGGGCAGGTTGTTCGGGGAGCTGTTTTTT. Translated: CAISESGGRLFGELFF. The rearrangement uses TRBV10-3 and TRBJ2-2; the match to TRBD1 covers 8 bases. The CDR3 totals 16 residues. Per the germline V gene, CDR1 is ENHRY and CDR2 is SYGVKD. The V gene end was trimmed by 3 bases and the J gene end by 7 bases; junction bases not matched to a gene: 10.

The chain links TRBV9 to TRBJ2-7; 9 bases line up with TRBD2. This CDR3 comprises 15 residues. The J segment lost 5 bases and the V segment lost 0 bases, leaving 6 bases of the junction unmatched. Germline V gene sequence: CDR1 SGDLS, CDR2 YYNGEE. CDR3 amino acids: CASSVGPSGIDEQYF. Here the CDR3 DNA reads TGTGCCAGCAGCGTAGGGCCTAGCGGGATTGACGAGCAGTACTTC.

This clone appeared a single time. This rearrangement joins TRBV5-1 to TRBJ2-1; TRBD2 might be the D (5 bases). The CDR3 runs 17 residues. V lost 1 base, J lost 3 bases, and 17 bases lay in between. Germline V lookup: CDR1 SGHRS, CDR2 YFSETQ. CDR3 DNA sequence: TGCGCCAGCAGCTTGACAGTAGGGAGTGGTAGCTACAATGAGCAGTTCTTC. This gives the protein CASSLTVGSGSYNEQFF.

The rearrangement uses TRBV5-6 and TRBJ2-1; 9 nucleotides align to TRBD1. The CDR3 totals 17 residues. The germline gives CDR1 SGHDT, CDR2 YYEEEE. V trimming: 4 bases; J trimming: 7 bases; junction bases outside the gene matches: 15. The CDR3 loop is CASSLMRLGTGHNEQFF. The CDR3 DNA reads TGTGCCAGCAGCCTCATGAGATTAGGGACAGGGCATAATGAGCAGTTCTTC.

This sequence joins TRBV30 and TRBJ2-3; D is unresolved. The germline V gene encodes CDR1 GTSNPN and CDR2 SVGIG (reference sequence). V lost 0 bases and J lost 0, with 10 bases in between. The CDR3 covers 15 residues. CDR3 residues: CAWSVLRSSTDTQYF. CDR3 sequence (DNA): TGTGCCTGGAGTGTATTACGGTCCAGCACAGATACGCAGTATTTT.

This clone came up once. DNA of the CDR3: TGCGCCAGCAGCTTGCTAGAGGGCACCGGGGAGCTGTTTTTT. It specifies CASSLLEGTGELFF. This chain links TRBV5-1 with TRBJ2-2, with D perhaps TRBD2 (5 bases). This CDR3 spans 14 amino acids. Germline values: CDR1 SGHRS, CDR2 YFSETQ. Trimming removed 1 base at V and 4 bases at J, with 8 bases between.

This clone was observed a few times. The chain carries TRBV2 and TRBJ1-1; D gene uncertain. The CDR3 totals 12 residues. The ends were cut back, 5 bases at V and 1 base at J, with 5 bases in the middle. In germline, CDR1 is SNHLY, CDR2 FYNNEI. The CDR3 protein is CASSNTNTEAFF. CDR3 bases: TGTGCCAGCAGTAACACGAACACTGAAGCTTTCTTT. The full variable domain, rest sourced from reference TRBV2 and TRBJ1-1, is EPEVTQTPSHQVTQMGQEVILRCVPISNHLYFYWYRQILGQKVEFLVSFYNNEISEKSEIFDDQFSVERPDGSNFTLKIRSTKLEDSAMYFCASSNTNTEAFFGQGTRLTVV.

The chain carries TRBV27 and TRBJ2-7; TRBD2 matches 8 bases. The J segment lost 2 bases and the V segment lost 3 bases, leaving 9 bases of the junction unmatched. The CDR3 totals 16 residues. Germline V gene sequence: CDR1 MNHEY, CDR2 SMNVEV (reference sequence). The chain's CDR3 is CASSLKAGAAPYEQYF. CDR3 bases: TGTGCCAGCAGTTTGAAAGCGGGAGCCGCTCCCTACGAGCAGTACTTC.

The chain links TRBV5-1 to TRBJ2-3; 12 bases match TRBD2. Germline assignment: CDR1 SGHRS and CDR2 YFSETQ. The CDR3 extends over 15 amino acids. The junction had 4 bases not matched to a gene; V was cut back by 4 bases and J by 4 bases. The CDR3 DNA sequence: TGCGCCAGCAGCGGCGGGACTAGCGGGTCAGATACGCAGTATTTT. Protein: CASSGGTSGSDTQYF.

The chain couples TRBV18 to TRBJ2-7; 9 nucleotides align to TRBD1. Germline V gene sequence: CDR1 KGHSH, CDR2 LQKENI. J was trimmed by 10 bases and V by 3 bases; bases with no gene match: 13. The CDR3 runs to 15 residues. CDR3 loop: CASSPPRGQGSRQYF. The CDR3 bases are TGTGCCAGCTCACCCCCCAGGGGACAGGGTTCGAGACAGTACTTC.

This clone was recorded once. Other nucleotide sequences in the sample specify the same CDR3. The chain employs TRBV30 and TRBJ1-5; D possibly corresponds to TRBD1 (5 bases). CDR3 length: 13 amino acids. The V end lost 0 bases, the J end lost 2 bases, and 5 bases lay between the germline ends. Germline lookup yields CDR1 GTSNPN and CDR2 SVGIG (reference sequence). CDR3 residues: CAWSVQGNQPQHF. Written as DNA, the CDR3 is TGTGCCTGGAGTGTACAGGGCAATCAGCCCCAGCATTTT.

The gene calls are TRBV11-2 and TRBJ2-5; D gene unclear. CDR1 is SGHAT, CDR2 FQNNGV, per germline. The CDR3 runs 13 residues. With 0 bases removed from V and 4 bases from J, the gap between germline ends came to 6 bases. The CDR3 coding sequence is TGTGCCAGCAGCTTAGAAGCGCTAGAGACCCAGTACTTC. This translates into CASSLEALETQYF. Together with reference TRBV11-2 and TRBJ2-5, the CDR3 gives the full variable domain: EAGVAQSPRYKIIEKRQSVAFWCNPISGHATLYWYQQILGQGPKLLIQFQNNGVVDDSQLPKDRFSAERLKGVDSTLKIQPAKLEDSAVYLCASSLEALETQYFGPGTRLLVL.